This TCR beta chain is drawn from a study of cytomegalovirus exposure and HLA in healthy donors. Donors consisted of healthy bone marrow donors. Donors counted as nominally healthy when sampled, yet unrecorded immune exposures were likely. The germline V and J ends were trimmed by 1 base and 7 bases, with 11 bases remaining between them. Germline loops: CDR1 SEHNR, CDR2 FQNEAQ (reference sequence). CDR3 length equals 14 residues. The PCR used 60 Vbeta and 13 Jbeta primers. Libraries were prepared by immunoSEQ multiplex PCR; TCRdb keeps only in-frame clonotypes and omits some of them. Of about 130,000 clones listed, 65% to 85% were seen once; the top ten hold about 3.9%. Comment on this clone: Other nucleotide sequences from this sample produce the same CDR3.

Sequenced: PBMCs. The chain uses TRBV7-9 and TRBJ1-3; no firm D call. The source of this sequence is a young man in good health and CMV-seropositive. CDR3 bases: TGTGCCAGCAGCTTAGGAATTTCGGGGAACACCATATATTTT. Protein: CASSLGISGNTIYF.